These 25 T cell receptor beta chains were sequenced from one sample in a study of cytomegalovirus exposure and HLA in healthy donors. Here immunoSEQ multiplex PCR was the method, and the copy in TCRdb shows in-frame clones only, minus some. The top ten clones hold roughly 1.2% of a sample with hundreds of thousands of clones, approximately 83% of them seen once. The specimen was PBMCs. The receptors come from a young woman in good health and CMV-seropositive.

The DNA for the CDR3 is TGTGCCAGCAGCTCCCCGTCCAACACCGGGGAGCTGTTTTTT. Translation gives CASSSPSNTGELFF. This chain joins TRBV11-3 and TRBJ2-2; D not resolved. Germline CDR1 SGHNT, CDR2 YENEEA. The CDR3 is 14 amino acids. The V end lost 4 bases, the J end lost 2 bases, and 8 bases lay between the germline ends.

This CDR3 reads CASSQQGAYYNEQFF. The CDR3 DNA reads as TGTGCCAGCAGTCAACAGGGGGCTTATTACAATGAGCAGTTCTTC. J is TRBJ2-1 and V is TRBV6-1, with TRBD1 matching over 9 bases. V trimming: 5 bases; J trimming: 4 bases; junction bases outside the gene matches: 6. CDR3 size: 15 residues. Germline assignment: CDR1 MNHNS and CDR2 SASEGT.

The chain combines TRBV27 with TRBJ2-2; 9 bases fit TRBD2. This CDR3 comprises 14 residues. The trim removed 8 bases at V and 0 bases at J, leaving 1 base unmatched. Germline CDR1 MNHEY, CDR2 SMNVEV (reference sequence). The CDR3 loop reads CASRGRANTGELFF. CDR3 nucleotides: TGTGCCAGCCGCGGGAGGGCGAACACCGGGGAGCTGTTTTTT.

The rearrangement joins TRBV11-2 to TRBJ1-3; D perhaps matches TRBD1 (6 bases). CDR1 is SGHAT, CDR2 FQNNGV, per germline. The CDR3 totals 14 residues. Trimming removed 3 bases at V and 9 bases at J, with 15 bases between. The CDR3 spells CASSFDRPLPTIYF. The CDR3 DNA reads as TGTGCCAGCAGCTTTGACAGGCCCCTGCCCACCATATATTTT.

The chain joins TRBV27 to TRBJ2-3, with D perhaps matching TRBD2 (5 bases). The CDR3 is 15 amino acids. Germline V gives CDR1 MNHEY, CDR2 SMNVEV (reference sequence). Trimming pared 1 base from V and 6 bases from J, leaving 14 bases between. The CDR3 reads CASSLWAERVDTQYF. The CDR3 coding sequence is TGTGCCAGCAGTTTATGGGCGGAGAGGGTGGATACGCAGTATTTT.

CDR3 protein: CASSESRTSGYTDTQYF. CDR3 coding DNA: TGCGCCAGCAGTGAGTCCAGGACTAGCGGGTACACAGATACGCAGTATTTT. The rearrangement joins TRBV10-1 to TRBJ2-3, with 11 bases matching TRBD2. J was trimmed by 2 bases and V by 0 bases; bases with no gene match: 4. This CDR3 is 17 amino acids long. From germline, CDR1 is WNHNN and CDR2 SYGVQD (reference sequence).

The chain combines TRBV30 with TRBJ1-5, with D perhaps matching TRBD1 (5 bases). V lost 2 bases and J 5 bases, leaving 10 bases between the germline ends. Per the germline V gene, CDR1 is GTSNPN and CDR2 is SVGIG (reference sequence). This CDR3 spans 13 amino acids. This CDR3 is CAWSKDSYQPQHF. CDR3 sequence (DNA): TGTGCCTGGAGTAAAGACAGTTATCAGCCCCAGCATTTT.

In the case of this clone: This sample also contains other DNA sequences that code for the same CDR3. The chain links TRBV5-1 to TRBJ1-4, with 7 bases identical to TRBD1. J was trimmed by 7 bases and V by 0 bases; bases with no gene match: 3. The CDR3 runs 14 residues. The V gene's germline CDR1 is SGHRS and CDR2 YFSETQ. CDR3 nucleotide sequence: TGCGCCAGCAGCTTGGAGGGGGCTGGTGAAAAACTGTTTTTT. Translated, it gives CASSLEGAGEKLFF.

The V gene is TRBV27, the J gene TRBJ1-1, with D perhaps TRBD1 (5 bases). The germline gives CDR1 MNHEY, CDR2 SMNVEV (reference sequence). This CDR3 has 13 residues. Trimming took 2 bases from V and 4 from J, leaving 8 bases between them. Here the CDR3 DNA reads TGTGCCAGCAGTTTAGGTGGGGCCACTGAAGCTTTCTTT. Translated, it gives CASSLGGATEAFF.

The chain carries TRBV18 and TRBJ2-7, with 8 bases aligning to TRBD1. V shed 4 bases, J shed 6 bases, and the junction held 8 bases outside the gene matches. Germline CDR1 and CDR2: KGHSH and LQKENI. The CDR3 contains 14 residues. The CDR3 loop is CASSRQGKGSEQYF. The DNA of the CDR3 is TGTGCCAGCTCACGACAGGGGAAGGGAAGCGAGCAGTACTTC. The variable domain in full, completed from reference TRBV18 and TRBJ2-7, reads NAGVMQNPRHLVRRRGQEARLRCSPMKGHSHVYWYRQLPEEGLKFMVYLQKENIIDESGMPKERFSAEFPKEGPSILRIQQVVRGDSAAYFCASSRQGKGSEQYFGPGTRLTVT.

The V gene is TRBV5-4, the J gene TRBJ1-2; 7 bases agree with TRBD1. V lost 3 bases to trimming and J lost 4 bases; unmatched junction nucleotides: 9. The CDR3 consists of 15 residues. Per the germline V gene, CDR1 is SGHNT and CDR2 is YYREEE (reference sequence). The CDR3 DNA is TGTGCCAGCAGCTCATTCGGGACAGAAATCTATGGCTACACCTTC. This codes for CASSSFGTEIYGYTF.

About this clone: At the DNA level, this CDR3 is encoded by other sequences in the same sample as well. The chain joins TRBV5-1 to TRBJ2-7, with 7 bases matching TRBD2. Germline loops: CDR1 SGHRS, CDR2 YFSETQ. The CDR3 runs to 15 residues. J lost 0 bases, V lost 2 bases, and 5 bases had no gene match. CDR3 sequence reads: CASSFLGGSSYEQYF. Here the CDR3 DNA reads TGCGCCAGCAGCTTCTTGGGCGGGAGCTCCTACGAGCAGTACTTC.

The rearrangement links TRBV11-2 to TRBJ1-1; no definite D call. Trimming cost V 3 bases and J 0 bases, with 11 bases left between them. CDR3 length: 15 amino acids. Germline loops: CDR1 SGHAT, CDR2 FQNNGV. CDR3 sequence (DNA): TGTGCCAGCAGCTTCGACGGGAAAATGAACACTGAAGCTTTCTTT. This codes for CASSFDGKMNTEAFF. Full variable domain (outside the CDR3, taken from reference TRBV11-2 and TRBJ1-1): EAGVAQSPRYKIIEKRQSVAFWCNPISGHATLYWYQQILGQGPKLLIQFQNNGVVDDSQLPKDRFSAERLKGVDSTLKIQPAKLEDSAVYLCASSFDGKMNTEAFFGQGTRLTVV.

The V call is TRBV7-9, the J call TRBJ2-7; 9 bases are a match to TRBD1. CDR1 and CDR2 from the germline V gene are SEHNR and FQNEAQ (reference sequence). Trimming took 4 bases from V and 2 from J; bases not matched to a gene: 6. The CDR3 is made up of 15 amino acids. The CDR3: CASSSRTGATYEQYF. The CDR3 DNA sequence: TGTGCCAGCAGCTCTCGGACAGGGGCGACCTACGAGCAGTACTTC.

J is TRBJ2-5 and V is TRBV7-9, with 7 bases aligning to TRBD2. The CDR3 consists of 15 residues. V dropped 1 base and J dropped 5; count of bases not matched to a gene: 7. CDR1 and CDR2 (germline): SEHNR, FQNEAQ (reference sequence). CDR3 coding DNA: TGTGCCAGCAGCTTAGAAGGGGAGGGGCAGGAGACCCAGTACTTC. Its translation: CASSLEGEGQETQYF.

The chain uses TRBV5-1 and TRBJ2-1; 11 nucleotides agree with TRBD2. CDR3 length: 17 amino acids. Germline lookup yields CDR1 SGHRS and CDR2 YFSETQ. Trimming removed 0 bases from V and 0 bases from J; junction bases left unmatched: 2. The CDR3 is CASSLGGLAGSYNEQFF. CDR3 nucleotide sequence: TGCGCCAGCAGCTTGGGTGGACTAGCGGGCTCCTACAATGAGCAGTTCTTC.

Notes on this clone: The same CDR3 also results from other DNA sequences found in this sample. V is TRBV2 and J is TRBJ2-7; 10 bases fit TRBD2. V lost 9 bases and J lost 2; bases outside the gene matches: 4. Germline V lookup: CDR1 SNHLY, CDR2 FYNNEI. The CDR3 contains 13 residues. CDR3 sequence (DNA): TGTGCCAGTAGACTAGCGGGTACCTACGAGCAGTACTTC. Its protein is CASRLAGTYEQYF.

This clone was seen a single time. The rearrangement joins TRBV20-1 to TRBJ1-1; the D is unclear. Trimming removed 5 bases from V and 10 bases from J, with 11 bases in between. Germline values: CDR1 DFQATT, CDR2 SNEGSKA (reference sequence). The CDR3 loop spans 10 amino acids. The CDR3 DNA is TGCAGTGCTCTTAGTCTAGGAGCTTTCTTT. It translates to CSALSLGAFF.

V is TRBV12-2 and J is TRBJ2-3; the tabulated D call, TRBD2, remains unverified against the DNA. TRBV12-2 is noted as a pseudogene. CDR3 length: 16 amino acids. This CDR3 reads CASRRRLAGRTDTQYF. The CDR3, as DNA: TGTGCAAGTCGCCGCAGACTAGCGGGCCGCACAGATACGCAGTATTTT.

This clone was found a few times. The chain recombines TRBV27 with TRBJ1-2; 8 bases are shared with TRBD1. This CDR3 is built from 14 residues. J was trimmed by 1 base and V by 8 bases; bases with no gene match: 6. Germline loops: CDR1 MNHEY, CDR2 SMNVEV (reference sequence). The CDR3 protein is CASSRTGLNYGYTF. CDR3 DNA sequence: TGTGCCAGCTCCCGGACAGGGCTTAACTATGGCTACACCTTC.

The genes are TRBV4-1 and TRBJ1-1; D might be TRBD1 (5 bases). This CDR3 spans 15 amino acids. V shed 3 bases and J shed 4 bases, with 15 bases lying between them. Germline V gives CDR1 MGHRA, CDR2 YSYEKL. In nucleotides, the CDR3 is TGCGCCAGCAGCCACAGGGAGGGGCCCGTCACTGAAGCTTTCTTT. Its protein product is CASSHREGPVTEAFF.

This clone was recorded once. This sequence joins TRBV9 and TRBJ2-4, with D perhaps matching TRBD1 (5 bases). The CDR3 is 18 residues long. The germline CDR1 and CDR2 sequences are SGDLS and YYNGEE. Trimming pared 4 bases from V and 3 bases from J, leaving 23 bases between. The DNA for the CDR3 is TGTGCCAGCAGCCCCGATATGGGGCGGATTTTTAACAAAAACATTCAGTACTTC. Its translation is CASSPDMGRIFNKNIQYF.

The rearrangement links TRBV4-2 to TRBJ2-3; 7 bases line up with TRBD2. Germline V gives CDR1 LGHNA, CDR2 YNFKEQ. The CDR3 is 17 amino acids. V shed 0 bases, J shed 2 bases, and the junction held 8 bases outside the gene matches. The CDR3 loop reads CASSQDQFGRATDTQYF. Written as DNA, the CDR3 is TGTGCCAGCAGCCAAGATCAGTTTGGGAGGGCCACAGATACGCAGTATTTT.

The chain is built from TRBV7-6 and TRBJ2-5, with D hard to call. Trimming left V 1 base short and J 5 bases short, with 5 bases between. Germline CDR1 and CDR2: SGHVS and FNYEAQ. The CDR3 runs to 12 residues. This CDR3 reads CASSLGRETQYF. The DNA of the CDR3 is TGTGCCAGCAGCTTAGGGCGGGAGACCCAGTACTTC.

V and J are TRBV28 and TRBJ1-1, with D hard to call. CDR3 size: 12 residues. V gave up 1 base and J gave up 7 bases, with 7 bases separating them. The germline gives CDR1 MDHEN, CDR2 SYDVKM. The CDR3 coding sequence is TGTGCCAGCAGTTTATTAGATGATGAAGCTTTCTTT. Its protein product is CASSLLDDEAFF.